The source of this T cell receptor beta chain is a study of graft-versus-host responses after intestinal transplantation. Study-wide findings and caveats: Allografts of one patient group, those with graft-donor T cell macrochimerism, had high graft-versus-host to host-versus-graft clonal ratios. GvH clones detected in recipient marrow included some appearing first in ileum or blood. An association linked early post-transplant HvG declines with peak circulating GvH clone levels.

Notes on this clone: Antigen: not known.

The germline V gene has CDR1 MNHEY and CDR2 SMNVEV (reference sequence). V was clipped by 4 bases and J by 7 bases, with 14 bases between them. CDR3 length: 13 amino acids. The method was immunoSEQ multiplex PCR; TCRdb's version includes in-frame clones alone and lacks a portion of them. The table lists nearly 95,000 clones, roughly 91% of them singletons. The chain uses TRBV27 and TRBJ2-7, with D perhaps TRBD2 (5 bases). The input for sequencing was unstimulated CD8+ T cells sorted from spleen or lymph node cells, taken before intestinal transplant. The sequence derives from a human donor who received an intestinal transplant. Written as DNA, the CDR3 is TGTGCCAGCAGTTCGGGCCGCCCGGGGGAGCAGTACTTC. It is translated as CASSSGRPGEQYF.